The 28 T cell receptor beta chains presented below share a single source sample, sequenced in a study of T cells after yellow fever vaccination. TCRdb re-called the 5' RACE reads with MiXCR, one entry per CDR3 protein. The table has roughly 500,000 distinct CDR3 sequences, over 15% seen once. Source: PBMCs, taken 15 days after the yellow fever booster vaccination. The receptors derive from a man under 40 who received the YFV17D yellow fever vaccine.

This clonotype was found a few times. Compared with germline, one end of the junction differs, possibly owing to a read error. The genes are TRBV18 and TRBJ2-1, with D perhaps matching TRBD2 (5 bases). The CDR3 is 15 amino acids. Germline values: CDR1 KGHSH, CDR2 LQKENI. The CDR3 DNA reads as TGTGCCAGCTCACTGCAACTAGTCAGCTACGATGAGCAGTTCTTC. Its translation is CASSLQLVSYDEQFF.

In this sample, this clonotype turned up a few times. This chain uses TRBV9 with TRBJ2-3; D assignment may be TRBD1 or TRBD2 (5 bases each). The V gene's germline CDR1 is SGDLS and CDR2 YYNGEE. The CDR3 totals 15 residues. Deletions cut 0 bases from V and 0 bases from J, with 8 bases between. The DNA for the CDR3 is TGTGCCAGCAGCGTAGCCGGGACCAGCACAGATACGCAGTATTTT. This sequence encodes CASSVAGTSTDTQYF.

The CDR3: CASSLAPARPQYF. The CDR3 region has the DNA TGTGCCAGCAGCTTAGCGCCAGCCCGGCCCCAGTACTTC. The chain has TRBV7-2 and TRBJ2-4; D is unresolved. CDR3 length: 13 residues. V lost 0 bases and J lost 13, with 13 bases in between. The germline V gene encodes CDR1 SGHTA and CDR2 FQGNSA. The variable domain in full, completed from reference TRBV7-2 and TRBJ2-4, reads GAGVSQSPSNKVTEKGKDVELRCDPISGHTALYWYRQSLGQGLEFLIYFQGNSAPDKSGLPSDRFSAERTGGSVSTLTIQRTQQEDSAVYLCASSLAPARPQYFGAGTRLSVL.

This clonotype occurred a few times. The chain has TRBV27 and TRBJ1-5, with D uncertain. This CDR3 is 14 amino acids long. Germline V gene sequence: CDR1 MNHEY, CDR2 SMNVEV (reference sequence). V was shortened by 0 bases and J by 3 bases, with 6 bases between the two germline ends. CDR3 bases: TGTGCCAGCAGTTTATCTGGATTCAATCAGCCCCAGCATTTT. It specifies CASSLSGFNQPQHF.

This clonotype has a handful of counts. This chain links TRBV18 with TRBJ2-7; 7 bases map to TRBD2. Germline CDR1 KGHSH, CDR2 LQKENI. Trimming at V came to 0 bases and at J to 3 bases, leaving 14 bases not matched to a gene. CDR3 length equals 18 residues. CDR3 region: CASSPPITYREARYEQYF. CDR3 DNA sequence: TGTGCCAGCTCACCACCGATTACCTATCGGGAGGCCCGCTACGAGCAGTACTTC.

This clonotype was observed a few times. This rearrangement joins TRBV7-2 to TRBJ2-7; 16 bases are shared with TRBD2. The CDR3 contains 16 residues. V lost 4 bases and J lost 3; bases outside the gene matches: 3. The germline gives CDR1 SGHTA, CDR2 FQGNSA. In nucleotides, the CDR3 is TGTGCCAGCAGCTCCGGGACTAGCGGGAGGGGCTACGAGCAGTACTTC. Residues: CASSSGTSGRGYEQYF.

This clonotype was detected a few times. This chain joins TRBV4-2 and TRBJ2-5, with D possibly TRBD2 on 6 matching bases. The CDR3 is 16 residues long. In germline, CDR1 is LGHNA, CDR2 YNFKEQ. Between the trimmed V and J ends, which lost 4 bases and 5 bases, there was a span of 20 bases. The chain's CDR3 is CASSLNPQRSGETQYF. CDR3 nucleotide sequence: TGTGCCAGCAGCCTCAACCCCCAGAGGAGCGGGGAGACCCAGTACTTC.

V and J are TRBV3-1 and TRBJ2-7; 8 bases are a match to TRBD2. CDR3 length: 15 residues. Germline CDR1 reads LGHDT; CDR2 reads YNNKEL (reference sequence). The V gene end was trimmed by 0 bases and the J gene end by 7 bases; junction bases not matched to a gene: 8. CDR3 amino acids: CASSQDRAGVGEQYF. The CDR3 nucleotides read TGTGCCAGCAGCCAAGATCGAGCGGGAGTGGGTGAGCAGTACTTC.

This clonotype occurred a few times. The V call is TRBV15, the J call TRBJ2-7; 8 bases match TRBD2. This CDR3 contains 13 residues. J was trimmed by 6 bases and V by 6 bases; bases with no gene match: 7. In germline, CDR1 is LNHNV, CDR2 YYDKDF (reference sequence). CDR3 protein: CATRTPGGREQYF. The CDR3 region has the DNA TGTGCCACCAGGACCCCGGGAGGGCGCGAGCAGTACTTC.

The chain links TRBV6-2 or TRBV6-3 to TRBJ2-5; TRBD2 is a possible D gene (6 bases). Germline V gives CDR1 MNHEY, CDR2 SVGEGT. The CDR3 covers 16 residues. V lost 5 bases, J lost 1 base, and 17 bases lay in between. The CDR3, as DNA: TGTGCCAGCAGTCGCTTGGGGGGAAGGCCCCAAGAGACCCAGTACTTC. Its translation: CASSRLGGRPQETQYF.

The chain is built from TRBV7-3 and TRBJ2-1, with TRBD1 matching 7 bases. The CDR3 consists of 19 residues. The V gene end was trimmed by 5 bases and the J gene end by 4 bases; junction bases not matched to a gene: 20. The germline V gene encodes CDR1 SGHTA and CDR2 FQGTGA. This CDR3 reads CASSHRSGTARLGYNEQFF. The CDR3 nucleotides are TGTGCCAGCAGCCACCGTTCCGGGACAGCACGTCTTGGGTACAATGAGCAGTTCTTC.

V usage is TRBV6-2 or TRBV6-3 and J usage is TRBJ1-2; the D is unclear. Germline CDR1 is MNHEY and CDR2 is SVGEGT. The CDR3 runs to 12 residues. Between the trimmed V and J ends, which lost 3 bases and 8 bases, there was a span of 10 bases. As DNA, the CDR3 is TGTGCCAGCAGTTATGGTGGTTGGGGCTACACCTTC. Translated: CASSYGGWGYTF.

This clonotype was seen only a few times. The rearrangement uses TRBV27 and TRBJ2-7; 9 bases align to TRBD1. This CDR3 comprises 15 residues. The germline gives CDR1 MNHEY, CDR2 SMNVEV (reference sequence). Germline trimming cut 5 bases from V and 2 bases from J; bases unmatched to any gene: 7. For the CDR3, the DNA is TGTGCCAGCAGTCGACTGGGACAGGGAGCCTACGAGCAGTACTTC. Amino acid sequence: CASSRLGQGAYEQYF.

This clonotype was seen a few times. The rearrangement links TRBV20-1 to TRBJ2-3; D unclear. V was cut by 6 bases and J by 6 bases, with 16 bases left in between. This CDR3 is built from 13 residues. Germline CDR1 DFQATT, CDR2 SNEGSKA (reference sequence). Here the CDR3 DNA reads TGCAGTGCAACGTTCTTAGTGGGCGATACGCAGTATTTT. Protein: CSATFLVGDTQYF.

The genes are TRBV5-1 and TRBJ2-1, with 10 bases lining up with TRBD2. CDR1 and CDR2 (germline): SGHRS, YFSETQ. Unmatched junction bases numbered 10, after V lost 4 bases and J lost 3 bases. CDR3 length: 17 residues. CDR3 sequence (DNA): TGCGCCAGCAGCCCGGGTGGGCTAGCGGGGGTCTACAATGAGCAGTTCTTC. Its protein is CASSPGGLAGVYNEQFF.

The chain uses TRBV7-9 and TRBJ2-3, with 14 bases that match TRBD2. V lost 5 bases to trimming and J lost 6 bases; unmatched junction nucleotides: 7. Germline V gene data show CDR1 as SEHNR and CDR2 as FQNEAQ (reference sequence). This CDR3 contains 16 residues. In nucleotides, the CDR3 is TGTGCCAGCAGCCCAGGGACTAGCGGGAGAAGGGATACGCAGTATTTT. Translation: CASSPGTSGRRDTQYF.

The genes are TRBV20-1 and TRBJ2-7, with 7 bases identical to TRBD1. Per the germline V gene, CDR1 is DFQATT and CDR2 is SNEGSKA (reference sequence). The J segment lost 4 bases and the V segment lost 4 bases, leaving 7 bases of the junction unmatched. This CDR3 has 13 residues. The CDR3 region is CSATRDSFYEQYF. In DNA, the CDR3 is TGCAGTGCTACTCGGGACAGTTTTTACGAGCAGTACTTC.

This clonotype was picked up a small number of times. The rearrangement uses TRBV10-3 and TRBJ2-3; perhaps TRBD1 as D (5 bases). Trimming left V 3 bases short and J 1 base short, with 5 bases between. CDR1 and CDR2 (germline): ENHRY, SYGVKD. The CDR3 runs to 13 residues. CDR3 in DNA: TGTGCCATCAGTGAAGGGGGCACAGATACGCAGTATTTT. Its translation: CAISEGGTDTQYF.

The genes are TRBV11-2 and TRBJ2-5, with 7 bases lining up with TRBD1. CDR3 length: 15 residues. V shed 0 bases, J shed 5 bases, and the junction held 6 bases outside the gene matches. CDR1 is SGHAT and CDR2 is FQNNGV in the germline V gene. CDR3 protein: CASSLDDRVWETQYF. The CDR3 nucleotides read TGTGCCAGCAGCTTAGACGACAGGGTTTGGGAGACCCAGTACTTC.

The chain joins TRBV5-1 to TRBJ2-5, with unresolved D. V dropped 0 bases and J dropped 7 bases, with 13 bases sitting between them. The CDR3 sequence is 14 residues long. The V gene's germline CDR1 is SGHRS and CDR2 YFSETQ. DNA for the CDR3: TGCGCCAGCAGCTTGGAGCCGGAGTTGGGGACCCAGTACTTC. Translating gives CASSLEPELGTQYF. Based on the CDR3 plus reference TRBV5-1 and TRBJ2-5, the full variable domain is KAGVTQTPRYLIKTRGQQVTLSCSPISGHRSVSWYQQTPGQGLQFLFEYFSETQRNKGNFPGRFSGRQFSNSRSEMNVSTLELGDSALYLCASSLEPELGTQYFGPGTRLLVL.

This clonotype came up a few times. This chain uses TRBV20-1 with TRBJ1-1, with D perhaps TRBD1 (6 bases). Germline-derived CDR1 and CDR2 are DFQATT and SNEGSKA (reference sequence). Trimming shortened V by 1 base and J by 11 bases, and 17 bases separated the two germline ends. This CDR3 contains 13 residues. CDR3 loop: CSARAAGTYVAFF. The DNA for the CDR3 is TGCAGTGCTAGAGCGGCCGGGACATACGTGGCTTTCTTT.

This clonotype has a single count. A read error is possible here, since a much larger clone lies one base away. This chain joins TRBV7-2 and TRBJ2-7; TRBD2 aligns across 14 bases. The CDR3 runs to 14 residues. CDR1 SGHTA and CDR2 FQGNSA come from the germline V gene. Losses at the gene ends were 5 bases for V and 8 bases for J; bases not matched to a gene: 5. For the CDR3, the DNA is TGTGCCAGCAGCCCGGGACTAGCGGGAGACAAGCAGTACTTC. The encoded protein is CASSPGLAGDKQYF.

The V call is TRBV29-1, the J call TRBJ2-5; D is perhaps TRBD1 (6 bases). Trimming shortened V by 4 bases and J by 1 base, and 16 bases separated the two germline ends. This CDR3 contains 15 residues. Germline CDR1 SQVTM, CDR2 ANQGSEA. CDR3 residues: CSVVVTGSGQETQYF. The CDR3 nucleotides read TGCAGCGTTGTAGTCACAGGGAGCGGCCAAGAGACCCAGTACTTC.

This clonotype was seen repeatedly, ten times or more. The chain carries TRBV7-2 and TRBJ2-1; 10 bases agree with TRBD2. Unmatched junction bases numbered 6, after V lost 2 bases and J lost 8 bases. The germline gives CDR1 SGHTA, CDR2 FQGNSA. The CDR3 runs to 15 residues. In DNA form, the CDR3 reads TGTGCCAGCAGCTTAACGGGACTAGCGATCGATGAGCAGTTCTTC. Its translation: CASSLTGLAIDEQFF.

The chain combines TRBV7-8 with TRBJ2-5; D possibly corresponds to TRBD2 (6 bases). The CDR3 length is 15 residues. The germline V gene encodes CDR1 SGHVS and CDR2 FQNEAQ. Trimming took 1 base from V and 1 from J, leaving 10 bases between them. The CDR3 DNA follows: TGTGCCAGCAGCTTAGTGATTAGCGGCCAAGAGACCCAGTACTTC. Its protein product is CASSLVISGQETQYF.

This clonotype has just a few counts. CDR3 coding DNA: TGCGCCAGCTCTGGCGGGCAGGACTCTCGGGGCGAGACCCAGTACTTC. Residues: CASSGGQDSRGETQYF. This chain joins TRBV5-1 and TRBJ2-5; D could derive from TRBD1 or TRBD2 (5 bases each). This CDR3 comprises 16 residues. Trimming left V 7 bases short and J 5 bases short, with 24 bases between. Germline V gene sequence: CDR1 SGHRS, CDR2 YFSETQ. Complete variable domain (other parts from reference TRBV5-1 and TRBJ2-5): KAGVTQTPRYLIKTRGQQVTLSCSPISGHRSVSWYQQTPGQGLQFLFEYFSETQRNKGNFPGRFSGRQFSNSRSEMNVSTLELGDSALYLCASSGGQDSRGETQYFGPGTRLLVL.

The V gene is TRBV7-8, the J gene TRBJ2-1; D gene unclear. The CDR3 has 16 residues. The V gene lost 3 bases and the J gene lost 8 bases, with 20 bases spanning the gap. CDR1 is SGHVS, CDR2 FQNEAQ, per germline. The CDR3 loop is CASSFGDSRTVYEQFF. DNA for the CDR3: TGTGCCAGCAGCTTTGGGGATAGCCGAACGGTCTATGAGCAGTTCTTC.

The genes are TRBV5-4 and TRBJ2-1; TRBD1 matches at 7 bases. J was trimmed by 0 bases and V by 1 base; bases with no gene match: 4. The V gene's germline CDR1 is SGHNT and CDR2 YYREEE (reference sequence). The CDR3 runs 16 residues. CDR3 loop: CASSLQGVYSYNEQFF. CDR3 bases: TGTGCCAGCAGCTTGCAGGGGGTCTACTCCTACAATGAGCAGTTCTTC.